The 12 T cell receptor beta chains below come from one sample, sequenced in a study of regulatory T cells in long-lasting Graves disease. Sample time point: newly diagnosed GD, antithyroid drugs for less than 3 months. Extracted RNA from PBMCs served as the source of the TCR library. TCR beta libraries were built with iRepertoire HTBI primers and Arm-PCR of CDR3 regions. TCRdb redid the calling of the multiplex PCR reads with MiXCR, one entry per CDR3 protein. The repertoire consists of about 450,000 distinct CDR3 sequences, with around 15% occurring once and the leading ten covering approximately 17%. This sample was shared with a second study, whose subject was T cells in Graves' hyperthyroidism and ophthalmopathy.

The sample was peripheral blood mononuclear cells (PBMCs), taken at new diagnosis, from a patient treated with antithyroid drugs. All receptors derive from a woman in her fifties or sixties with Graves disease.

The chain recombines TRBV9 with TRBJ2-1, with 12 bases identical to TRBD2. This CDR3 has 17 amino acids. The germline gives CDR1 SGDLS, CDR2 YYNGEE. Trimming took 0 bases from V and 8 from J; bases not matched to a gene: 9. As DNA, the CDR3 is TGTGCCAGCAGCGTAGGTCGCCTAGCGGGGGGGTTGTATGAGCAGTTCTTC. This translates into CASSVGRLAGGLYEQFF.

This clonotype has at least ten counts. The rearrangement joins TRBV28 to TRBJ1-4; D ambiguous. Trimming removed 6 bases at V and 8 bases at J, with 19 bases between. Germline CDR1 reads MDHEN; CDR2 reads SYDVKM. The CDR3 consists of 15 residues. The CDR3 DNA reads TGTGCCAGCAGCCCACCCTACGAATTGTTGGAAAAACTGTTTTTT. Translating gives CASSPPYELLEKLFF. The full variable domain, its missing parts supplied by reference TRBV28 and TRBJ1-4, is DVKVTQSSRYLVKRTGEKVFLECVQDMDHENMFWYRQDPGLGLRLIYFSYDVKMKEKGDIPEGYSVSREKKERFSLILESASTNQTSMYLCASSPPYELLEKLFFGSGTQLSVL.

This clonotype was detected ten times or more. This chain connects TRBV24-1 to TRBJ2-1, with 8 bases identical to TRBD2. J was trimmed by 1 base and V by 4 bases; bases with no gene match: 8. The CDR3 contains 17 residues. CDR1 and CDR2 (germline): KGHDR, SFDVKD. The CDR3 region has the DNA TGTGCCACCAGTGAGGCAGCGGGAGATGGGTCCTACAATGAGCAGTTCTTC. The encoded protein is CATSEAAGDGSYNEQFF.

This clonotype was counted many times. This chain links TRBV5-1 with TRBJ1-5, with D possibly TRBD1 on 5 matching bases. The CDR3 loop spans 13 amino acids. The V end lost 5 bases, the J end lost 5 bases, and 11 bases lay between the germline ends. Germline assignment: CDR1 SGHRS and CDR2 YFSETQ. CDR3 loop: CASRPDTDQPQHF. The CDR3, as DNA: TGCGCCAGCAGGCCGGACACCGATCAGCCCCAGCATTTT.

This clonotype appeared many times. The chain recombines TRBV3-1 with TRBJ2-7, with 14 positions matching TRBD2. Germline V lookup: CDR1 LGHDT, CDR2 YNNKEL (reference sequence). The junction had 7 bases not matched to a gene; V was cut back by 0 bases and J by 0 bases. The CDR3 is 19 amino acids. The CDR3 region is CASSQEGLAGAGGSYEQYF. CDR3 coding DNA: TGTGCCAGCAGCCAAGAGGGACTAGCGGGAGCGGGCGGCTCCTACGAGCAGTACTTC.

This clonotype has a count of ten or more. The rearrangement joins TRBV2 to TRBJ1-4; 10 positions agree with TRBD1. The trim removed 4 bases at V and 5 bases at J, leaving 4 bases unmatched. Per germline, CDR1 SNHLY and CDR2 FYNNEI. This CDR3 is built from 15 residues. The CDR3 here is CASSGQGALNEKLFF. The CDR3 DNA sequence: TGTGCCAGCAGTGGACAGGGGGCGCTGAATGAAAAACTGTTTTTT.

A single count supports this clonotype. With a much larger clone just one base away, this may be a read error. Likely a read error: the CDR3 ends without its conserved phenylalanine or tryptophan. V gene TRBV5-1 combines with J gene TRBJ1-1, with D unresolved. V lost 4 bases and J lost 1, with 8 bases in between. Germline V gene data show CDR1 as SGHRS and CDR2 as YFSETQ. The length of the CDR3 is 13 residues. CDR3 region: CASSAHKNTEAFL. CDR3 DNA: TGCGCCAGCAGCGCACACAAGAACACTGAAGCTTTCCTT.

This clonotype showed up many times. The chain uses TRBV6-1 and TRBJ2-7; 8 nucleotides match TRBD1. CDR3 length equals 15 residues. Per germline, CDR1 MNHNS and CDR2 SASEGT. The J segment lost 4 bases and the V segment lost 6 bases, leaving 11 bases of the junction unmatched. The CDR3 DNA sequence: TGTGCCAGCAGCCTACCCCAGGGGGCGCGATACGAGCAGTACTTC. The encoded protein is CASSLPQGARYEQYF.

This clonotype was counted ten times or more. The chain links TRBV10-1 to TRBJ2-3; perhaps TRBD2 as D (6 bases). V dropped 3 bases and J dropped 5 bases, with 15 bases sitting between them. The CDR3 has 15 residues. Germline V gene sequence: CDR1 WNHNN, CDR2 SYGVQD (reference sequence). The CDR3, as DNA: TGCGCCAGCAGTGAAACGGGAGCGTTCTTAGATACGCAGTATTTT. Translated, it gives CASSETGAFLDTQYF.

This clonotype was recorded many times. J is TRBJ2-7 and V is TRBV6-5; TRBD1 is a possible D gene (6 bases). The CDR3 covers 14 residues. V shed 2 bases and J shed 6 bases, with 14 bases lying between them. Germline lookup yields CDR1 MNHEY and CDR2 SVGAGI. The CDR3 nucleotides read TGTGCCAGCAGTTACGAGCAGGGGCGCGGCGAGCAGTACTTC. Protein product: CASSYEQGRGEQYF.

The chain employs TRBV20-1 and TRBJ2-1; a possible D gene is TRBD2 (6 bases). Germline CDR1 is DFQATT and CDR2 is SNEGSKA (reference sequence). V lost 3 bases and J lost 4, with 13 bases in between. The CDR3 extends over 14 amino acids. CDR3 protein: CSARDYRLYNEQFF. The CDR3 DNA reads as TGCAGTGCTAGGGACTATCGTCTATACAATGAGCAGTTCTTC.

V gene TRBV5-4 combines with J gene TRBJ2-5; D tentatively fits TRBD1 or TRBD2 (5 bases each). Trimming took 3 bases from V and 5 from J, leaving 17 bases between them. CDR3 length equals 15 residues. In germline, CDR1 is SGHNT, CDR2 YYREEE (reference sequence). As DNA, the CDR3 is TGTGCCAGCAGCTATGGGACCAAACCTCTTGAGACCCAGTACTTC. Protein sequence: CASSYGTKPLETQYF.